These 11 T cell receptor beta chains originate from one sample sequenced in a study of cytomegalovirus exposure and HLA in healthy donors. A multiplex PCR was run with 60 Vbeta primers and 13 Jbeta primers. This table comes from immunoSEQ multiplex PCR, and its TCRdb copy is limited to in-frame clones, with some not included. The sample has 200,000 to 300,000 clones; roughly 87% are singletons. Sequencing was performed on PBMCs. The receptor source for this set is a woman aged 40-49 years in good health and CMV-seropositive.

This chain connects TRBV9 to TRBJ1-1, with D perhaps matching TRBD1 (6 bases). This CDR3 contains 13 residues. The ends were cut back, 0 bases at V and 5 bases at J, with 8 bases in the middle. Germline values: CDR1 SGDLS, CDR2 YYNGEE. CDR3 sequence: CASSVEGGTEAFF. The DNA for the CDR3 is TGTGCCAGCAGCGTAGAAGGGGGAACTGAAGCTTTCTTT.

The J gene is TRBJ1-1, the V gene TRBV30; D remains unclear. Trimming pared 0 bases from V and 5 bases from J, leaving 10 bases between. This CDR3 has 13 amino acids. Germline V gene sequence: CDR1 GTSNPN, CDR2 SVGIG (reference sequence). CDR3 residues: CAWSVEDLTEAFF. CDR3 coding DNA: TGTGCCTGGAGTGTAGAGGACTTAACTGAAGCTTTCTTT.

The chain has TRBV5-1 and TRBJ2-7; 8 nucleotides match TRBD1. CDR3 length equals 13 residues. Germline CDR1 and CDR2: SGHRS and YFSETQ. V was clipped by 4 bases and J by 2 bases; unmatched bases: 2. The CDR3 loop is CASSGGQAYEQYF. DNA for the CDR3: TGCGCCAGCAGCGGGGGACAGGCCTACGAGCAGTACTTC.

The chain couples TRBV13 to TRBJ2-5; D might be TRBD1 (6 bases). The J call may be faulty, since TRBJ2-7 better matches the DNA end. Per germline, CDR1 PRHDT and CDR2 FYEKMQ (reference sequence). The CDR3 has 14 residues. The CDR3 coding sequence is TGTGCCAGCAGCTTAGGACAGGGAACCTACGAGCAGTACTTC. It is translated as CASSLGQGTYEQYF.

The chain carries TRBV9 and TRBJ2-2, with no clear D. CDR1 SGDLS and CDR2 YYNGEE come from the germline V gene. The ends were cut back, 0 bases at V and 3 bases at J, with 6 bases in the middle. The CDR3 is made up of 14 amino acids. The CDR3 sequence: CASSVVEYTGELFF. The CDR3, as DNA: TGTGCCAGCAGCGTAGTTGAGTACACCGGGGAGCTGTTTTTT.

The chain links TRBV11-2 to TRBJ2-5; no clear D. Germline lookup yields CDR1 SGHAT and CDR2 FQNNGV. Trimming pared 4 bases from V and 5 bases from J, leaving 11 bases between. The CDR3 is made up of 13 amino acids. This CDR3 reads CASSSTIPETQYF. The CDR3 nucleotides read TGTGCCAGCAGCTCAACTATTCCGGAGACCCAGTACTTC.

The rearrangement joins TRBV10-2 to TRBJ2-1, with 8 bases matching TRBD2. V lost 2 bases, J lost 10 bases, and 10 bases stayed unmatched. This CDR3 is built from 15 residues. Germline V gene sequence: CDR1 WSHSY, CDR2 SAAADI. CDR3 coding DNA: TGCGCCAGCAGTGAGGAGGCCAGCGGGGGCGGCGAGCAGTTCTTC. Its protein is CASSEEASGGGEQFF.

V is TRBV27 and J is TRBJ1-1; 7 bases align to TRBD1. With 8 bases clipped from V and 5 bases from J, the junction kept 11 bases outside the gene matches. This CDR3 contains 14 residues. The V gene's germline CDR1 is MNHEY and CDR2 SMNVEV (reference sequence). DNA of the CDR3: TGTGCCAGCTTTAAGACAGGGTGGGCGACTGAAGCTTTCTTT. The encoded protein is CASFKTGWATEAFF.

The chain recombines TRBV19 with TRBJ1-1; 7 bases line up with TRBD1. The CDR3 sequence is 15 residues long. V shed 6 bases, J shed 2 bases, and the junction held 9 bases outside the gene matches. CDR1 LNHDA and CDR2 SQIVND come from the germline V gene (reference sequence). CDR3: CASSFDRAGNTEAFF. The CDR3 region has the DNA TGTGCCAGTAGCTTTGACAGGGCGGGCAACACTGAAGCTTTCTTT.

This clone came up many times. The gene calls are TRBV5-8 and TRBJ2-7; TRBD1 matches 7 bases. Trimming at V came to 2 bases and at J to 1 base, leaving 0 bases not matched to a gene. Germline-derived CDR1 and CDR2 are SGHTS and YDEGEE. The CDR3 covers 13 residues. The chain's CDR3 is CASSLQGSYEQYF. The DNA of the CDR3 is TGTGCCAGCAGCTTACAGGGGTCCTACGAGCAGTACTTC.

The chain is built from TRBV10-3 and TRBJ2-7; D unclear. Germline CDR1 ENHRY, CDR2 SYGVKD. V was clipped by 10 bases and J by 6 bases, with 16 bases between them. The CDR3 runs to 12 residues. The CDR3 sequence: CATALPGREQYF. Here the CDR3 DNA reads TGTGCCACCGCGCTGCCTGGGCGCGAGCAGTACTTC.